Below, 30 T cell receptor beta chains from the same sample are listed, as sequenced in a study of technical replicates of blood from a handful of donors. Using immunoSEQ multiplex PCR, the repertoire was profiled, and TCRdb retains in-frame clones only, with some absent. The table lists fewer than 80,000 clones, 70% to 90% of them singletons. Sample: PBMCs. These receptors all stem from a human donor in good health. Some clones in this sample may be carry-over from other donors' samples.

The CDR3, as DNA: TGTGCCAGCAGCTCGACAGGGGGTCAAGAGACCCAGTACTTC. It yields the protein CASSSTGGQETQYF. This chain uses TRBV7-7 with TRBJ2-5; 9 positions match TRBD1. CDR1 is SSHAT, CDR2 FNYEAQ, per germline (reference sequence). The length of the CDR3 is 14 residues. Trimming removed 4 bases from V and 2 bases from J; junction bases left unmatched: 2.

The chain is built from TRBV27 and TRBJ1-4; possibly TRBD1 for D (5 bases). V lost 4 bases to trimming and J lost 8 bases, with 14 bases between them. The CDR3 loop spans 14 amino acids. Germline CDR1 and CDR2: MNHEY and SMNVEV (reference sequence). DNA for the CDR3: TGTGCCAGCAGTTCTGGGGCAAGTAGGGAAAAACTGTTTTTT. Translated: CASSSGASREKLFF.

The chain has TRBV5-1 and TRBJ2-7, with D possibly TRBD2 on 6 matching bases. The CDR3 contains 16 residues. Germline values: CDR1 SGHRS, CDR2 YFSETQ. Trimming pared 0 bases from V and 2 bases from J, leaving 15 bases between. The CDR3 DNA sequence: TGCGCCAGCAGCTTGGGGGGGGTAGCGGCAACCTACGAGCAGTACTTC. Translating it yields CASSLGGVAATYEQYF.

The chain couples TRBV12-5 to TRBJ1-1, with D possibly matching TRBD1 (5 bases). The CDR3 totals 17 residues. Between the trimmed V and J ends, which lost 6 bases and 4 bases, there was a span of 24 bases. Germline CDR1 LGHNT, CDR2 FRNRAP. CDR3 sequence: CASGSSPGGLVTTEAFF. DNA for the CDR3: TGTGCTAGTGGCTCCTCCCCCGGGGGGTTGGTGACCACTGAAGCTTTCTTT.

The gene calls are TRBV28 and TRBJ1-5; D remains unclear. Trimming took 10 bases from V and 0 from J, leaving 7 bases between them. The CDR3 length is 12 residues. The germline V gene encodes CDR1 MDHEN and CDR2 SYDVKM. The CDR3 here is CATSGSNQPQHF. In DNA form, the CDR3 reads TGTGCCACTTCAGGTAGCAATCAGCCCCAGCATTTT.

This clone has only one observation. The genes are TRBV27 and TRBJ2-6; tentative D call: TRBD1 (6 bases). This CDR3 has 17 amino acids. CDR1 and CDR2 (germline): MNHEY, SMNVEV (reference sequence). Trimming took 4 bases from V and 3 from J, leaving 16 bases between them. The DNA of the CDR3 is TGTGCCAGCAGTTGGGGATGGGGACAACGTGGGGCCAACGTCCTGACTTTC. This encodes CASSWGWGQRGANVLTF. The variable domain in full, with the rest retrieved from reference TRBV27 and TRBJ2-6, is EAQVTQNPRYLITVTGKKLTVTCSQNMNHEYMSWYRQDPGLGLRQIYYSMNVEVTDKGDVPEGYKVSRKEKRNFPLILESPSPNQTSLYFCASSWGWGQRGANVLTFGAGSRLTVL.

The CDR3 is CASSLGQGPAYGYTF. As DNA, the CDR3 is TGTGCCAGCAGCTTGGGCCAGGGCCCTGCCTATGGCTACACCTTC. The chain joins TRBV5-4 to TRBJ1-2; D possibly corresponds to TRBD1 (5 bases). Trimming took off 0 bases at V and 4 bases at J, with 13 bases between the two ends. This CDR3 has 15 residues. Germline CDR1 reads SGHNT; CDR2 reads YYREEE (reference sequence).

The V call is TRBV19, the J call TRBJ2-1, with 11 bases that match TRBD2. V trimming: 4 bases; J trimming: 6 bases; junction bases outside the gene matches: 8. The CDR3 runs to 16 residues. CDR1 is LNHDA and CDR2 is SQIVND in the germline V gene (reference sequence). CDR3 loop: CASSTNYLAGGNEQFF. For the CDR3, the DNA is TGTGCCAGTAGTACCAACTACCTAGCGGGAGGCAATGAGCAGTTCTTC.

This clone appeared a single time. The chain links TRBV30 to TRBJ1-5; tentatively, D is TRBD1 (5 bases). This CDR3 is 14 amino acids long. The ends were cut back, 0 bases at V and 7 bases at J, with 13 bases in the middle. The germline CDR1 and CDR2 sequences are GTSNPN and SVGIG (reference sequence). Written as DNA, the CDR3 is TGTGCCTGGAGTGTACGGGGGGTGAGCCAGCCCCAGCATTTT. Amino acids: CAWSVRGVSQPQHF.

The gene calls are TRBV19 and TRBJ2-7; a possible D gene is TRBD2 (5 bases). CDR3 length: 12 amino acids. V lost 6 bases and J 0 bases, leaving 6 bases between the germline ends. Germline CDR1 LNHDA, CDR2 SQIVND (reference sequence). CDR3 region: CASRGSSYEQYF. The CDR3 coding sequence is TGTGCCAGTAGGGGGAGCTCCTACGAGCAGTACTTC.

This chain connects TRBV7-2 to TRBJ2-5; 10 bases match TRBD2. Looked up from germline, CDR1 is SGHTA and CDR2 is FQGNSA. The CDR3 spans 18 residues. J was trimmed by 7 bases and V by 1 base; bases with no gene match: 15. This CDR3 is CASSLVAASGGVGSTQYF. CDR3 in DNA: TGTGCCAGCAGCTTAGTCGCGGCTAGCGGGGGTGTCGGGTCGACCCAGTACTTC.

This chain uses TRBV6-1 with TRBJ2-4; 7 bases fit TRBD1. The germline gives CDR1 MNHNS, CDR2 SASEGT. This CDR3 comprises 13 residues. V trimming: 6 bases; J trimming: 5 bases; junction bases outside the gene matches: 4. In nucleotides, the CDR3 is TGTGCCAGCAGAAACAGGGGACAAAACATTCAGTACTTC. Its translation: CASRNRGQNIQYF.

The chain uses TRBV4-3 and TRBJ1-2, with 9 bases matching TRBD1. Germline V gene sequence: CDR1 LGHNA, CDR2 YSLEER. There are 15 residues in the CDR3. V lost 5 bases, J lost 4 bases, and 8 bases stayed unmatched. As DNA, the CDR3 is TGCGCCAGCAGCTCCCCCGGGACAGGGTTCTATGGCTACACCTTC. Protein: CASSSPGTGFYGYTF.

The V and J genes are TRBV11-3 and TRBJ1-1; D is perhaps TRBD1 (6 bases). The CDR3 runs to 13 residues. The V end lost 4 bases, the J end lost 11 bases, and 17 bases lay between the germline ends. Germline CDR1 reads SGHNT; CDR2 reads YENEEA. The CDR3 region has the DNA TGTGCCAGCAGCTCGACGGGGGGCGGGTCGGCTTTCTTT. Translating gives CASSSTGGGSAFF.

The chain links TRBV7-9 to TRBJ2-5, with a weak D call TRBD1 (6 bases). Trimming cost V 2 bases and J 2 bases, with 9 bases left between them. CDR3 length: 14 residues. Looked up from germline, CDR1 is SEHNR and CDR2 is FQNEAQ (reference sequence). The CDR3 nucleotides read TGTGCCAGCAGCTTAACGCAGGGGCAAGAGACCCAGTACTTC. This translates into CASSLTQGQETQYF.

The V and J genes are TRBV30 and TRBJ2-7; 8 positions agree with TRBD1. Losses at the gene ends were 2 bases for V and 3 bases for J; bases not matched to a gene: 9. Germline V gene sequence: CDR1 GTSNPN, CDR2 SVGIG (reference sequence). This CDR3 region has 15 residues. CDR3 in amino acids: CAWSPGTGELYEQYF. As DNA, the CDR3 is TGTGCCTGGAGTCCCGGGACAGGCGAACTCTACGAGCAGTACTTC.

This chain joins TRBV6-5 and TRBJ2-2; maybe TRBD2 (6 bases). Per germline, CDR1 MNHEY and CDR2 SVGAGI. The CDR3 sequence is 15 residues long. V dropped 3 bases and J dropped 4 bases, with 12 bases sitting between them. The CDR3 DNA reads as TGTGCCAGCAGTTATCGGAGGGCGAGCACCGGGGAGCTGTTTTTT. Its protein product is CASSYRRASTGELFF.

The chain recombines TRBV9 with TRBJ2-2; no firm D call. CDR1 SGDLS and CDR2 YYNGEE come from the germline V gene. V was trimmed by 3 bases and J by 8 bases, leaving 14 bases between them. The CDR3 is made up of 14 amino acids. The CDR3 loop reads CASSAGDSSGELFF. In nucleotides, the CDR3 is TGTGCCAGCAGCGCCGGAGACTCCTCTGGGGAGCTGTTTTTT.

In this sample, this clone turned up once. This sequence joins TRBV14 and TRBJ2-5; weak D call: TRBD2 (6 bases). V shed 3 bases and J shed 1 base, with 12 bases lying between them. Germline CDR1 and CDR2: SGHDN and FVKESK. This CDR3 region has 15 residues. The DNA of the CDR3 is TGTGCCAGCAGCCAGGGGGGTTCAGTCCAAGAGACCCAGTACTTC. This sequence encodes CASSQGGSVQETQYF.

Only one count was recorded for this clone. The V gene is TRBV19, the J gene TRBJ2-7, with D possibly matching TRBD1 (6 bases). CDR1 is LNHDA and CDR2 is SQIVND in the germline V gene (reference sequence). The CDR3 is made up of 12 amino acids. Deletions cut 3 bases from V and 6 bases from J, with 9 bases between. In DNA form, the CDR3 reads TGTGCCAGTAGTATGTCAGGGGCCGAGCAGTACTTC. Translating it yields CASSMSGAEQYF.

The V gene is TRBV19, the J gene TRBJ1-1; possible D gene TRBD1, 6 bases. Between the trimmed V and J ends, which lost 7 bases and 8 bases, there was a span of 23 bases. The CDR3 covers 15 residues. From germline, CDR1 is LNHDA and CDR2 SQIVND (reference sequence). This chain's CDR3 is CASTPGEGGLYEAFF. CDR3 DNA sequence: TGTGCCAGTACCCCCGGGGAGGGGGGACTATACGAAGCTTTCTTT. Combining the CDR3 with reference TRBV19 and TRBJ1-1 gives the whole variable domain DGGITQSPKYLFRKEGQNVTLSCEQNLNHDAMYWYRQDPGQGLRLIYYSQIVNDFQKGDIAEGYSVSREKKESFPLTVTSAQKNPTAFYLCASTPGEGGLYEAFFGQGTRLTVV.

Only a few counts were recorded for this clone. A junction boundary mismatches the germline segment, possibly from a read error. The chain carries TRBV7-2 and TRBJ2-7; D not certain. This CDR3 region has 13 residues. Germline V gene lookup returns CDR1 SGHTA and CDR2 FQGNSA. CDR3 DNA sequence: TGTGCCAGCAGCCCCGACTTCACCTACGAGCTGTACTTC. Protein product: CASSPDFTYELYF.

The rearrangement uses TRBV29-1 and TRBJ2-7; 7 bases match TRBD1. CDR1 SQVTM and CDR2 ANQGSEA come from the germline V gene. This CDR3 is built from 12 residues. Unmatched junction bases numbered 5, after V lost 4 bases and J lost 5 bases. CDR3 sequence reads: CSVATGFDEQYF. The CDR3 DNA follows: TGCAGCGTTGCGACAGGGTTCGACGAGCAGTACTTC.

The chain couples TRBV6-1 to TRBJ2-1; 9 bases are shared with TRBD1. Germline CDR1 MNHNS, CDR2 SASEGT. V was pared by 8 bases and J by 5 bases, with 1 base of the junction left unmatched. The CDR3 covers 12 residues. The DNA for the CDR3 is TGTGCCAGCGGACAGGGGAACAATGAGCAGTTCTTC. Translating gives CASGQGNNEQFF.

V usage is TRBV5-1 and J usage is TRBJ2-1, with D tentatively TRBD2 (5 bases). The CDR3 loop spans 14 amino acids. The ends were cut back, 4 bases at V and 9 bases at J, with 17 bases in the middle. Germline values: CDR1 SGHRS, CDR2 YFSETQ. For the CDR3, the DNA is TGCGCCAGCAGCCTACTAGACGATATCACTGAGCAGTTCTTC. As protein: CASSLLDDITEQFF.

The CDR3 coding sequence is TGTGCCAGCAGCCCGGGACAGGGGGATTCGGCTGAAGCTTTCTTT. This gives the protein CASSPGQGDSAEAFF. V and J are TRBV11-3 and TRBJ1-1; TRBD1 matches at 11 bases. CDR1 is SGHNT, CDR2 YENEEA, per germline. J was trimmed by 6 bases and V by 5 bases; bases with no gene match: 8. This CDR3 contains 15 residues.

The chain links TRBV13 to TRBJ2-1; 12 nucleotides align to TRBD2. J was trimmed by 2 bases and V by 5 bases; bases with no gene match: 7. The CDR3 covers 17 residues. The V gene's germline CDR1 is PRHDT and CDR2 FYEKMQ (reference sequence). The CDR3 DNA follows: TGTGCCAGCAGCCCCCGACTAGCGGGAGTGACCTACAATGAGCAGTTCTTC. The encoded protein is CASSPRLAGVTYNEQFF.

This clone is a singleton in its sample. This chain connects TRBV7-2 to TRBJ2-1; maybe TRBD1 (6 bases). Germline CDR1 SGHTA, CDR2 FQGNSA. This CDR3 is 15 amino acids long. The V end lost 4 bases, the J end lost 7 bases, and 17 bases lay between the germline ends. The CDR3 DNA reads TGTGCCAGCAGCTCTCACGGAACTAGGGGGAATGAGCAGTTCTTC. Its translation: CASSSHGTRGNEQFF.

This chain joins TRBV11-2 and TRBJ2-1, with D possibly being TRBD2 (6 bases). The CDR3 totals 17 residues. V lost 3 bases and J 5 bases, leaving 20 bases between the germline ends. CDR1 SGHAT and CDR2 FQNNGV come from the germline V gene. The CDR3 DNA reads as TGTGCCAGCAGCTTCACTCTAGCGAGGCTTACCCACAATGAGCAGTTCTTC. This sequence encodes CASSFTLARLTHNEQFF. Supplemented by reference TRBV11-2 and TRBJ2-1, the full variable domain reads EAGVAQSPRYKIIEKRQSVAFWCNPISGHATLYWYQQILGQGPKLLIQFQNNGVVDDSQLPKDRFSAERLKGVDSTLKIQPAKLEDSAVYLCASSFTLARLTHNEQFFGPGTRLTVL.

The rearrangement links TRBV11-3 to TRBJ2-1; 9 positions match TRBD2. The CDR3 length is 15 residues. The V gene end was trimmed by 6 bases and the J gene end by 8 bases; junction bases not matched to a gene: 11. Germline V CDR1 and CDR2: SGHNT, YENEEA. CDR3 region: CASSYRTSASDEQFF. The CDR3 DNA sequence: TGTGCCAGCAGTTACCGGACTAGCGCGAGCGATGAGCAGTTCTTC.